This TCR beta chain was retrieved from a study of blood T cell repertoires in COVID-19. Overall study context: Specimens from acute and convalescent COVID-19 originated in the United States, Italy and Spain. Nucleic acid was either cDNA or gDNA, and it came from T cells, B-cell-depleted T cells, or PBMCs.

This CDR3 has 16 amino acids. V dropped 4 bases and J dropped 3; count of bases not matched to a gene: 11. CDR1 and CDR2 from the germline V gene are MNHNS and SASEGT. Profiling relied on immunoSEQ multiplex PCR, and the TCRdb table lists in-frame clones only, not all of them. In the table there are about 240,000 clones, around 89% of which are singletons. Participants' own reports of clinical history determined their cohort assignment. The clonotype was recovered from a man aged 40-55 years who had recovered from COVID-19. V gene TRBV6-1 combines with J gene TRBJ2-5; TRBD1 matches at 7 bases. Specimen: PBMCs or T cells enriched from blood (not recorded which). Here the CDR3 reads CASSVPALGQKETQYF. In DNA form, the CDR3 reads TGTGCCAGCAGTGTCCCCGCCCTGGGACAGAAAGAGACCCAGTACTTC.